This TCR beta chain appears in the sequencing data of a study of blood T cell repertoires in COVID-19. Whole-study context: Acute-phase and convalescent COVID-19 samples originated in the United States, Italy and Spain.

V gave up 0 bases and J gave up 3 bases, with 7 bases separating them. This CDR3 is built from 14 residues. Germline assignment: CDR1 SGHRS and CDR2 YFSETQ. Study processing details: Amplified reference gene primers provided the basis for estimating nucleated cell counts. The protocol was immunoSEQ multiplex PCR, while the TCRdb copy is restricted to in-frame clones and leaves out a portion. V and J calls and clone size come straight from that table; D and trimming were deduced from the DNA. This table holds about 120,000 clones, about four fifths found once. The sequence derives from a woman over 75 with acute or convalescent COVID-19. This chain links TRBV5-1 with TRBJ2-1, with unresolved D. The specimen was peripheral blood. Written as DNA, the CDR3 is TGCGCCAGCAGCTTGGCGGAGATCTACAATGAGCAGTTCTTC. Protein: CASSLAEIYNEQFF.